This T cell receptor beta chain was obtained from a study of shared T cell receptors in the human thymus (dated by TCRdb to the early 2020s). About the study as a whole: The study examined how the human thymus generates shared, self-reactive T-cell receptor alpha chains.

Library prep was done by the immunoSEQ multiplex PCR assay. What TCRdb holds here is the immuneACCESS table cut down to in-frame rearrangements. Part of the clones is not present; checked against another copy, under half of the missing clones reflect an unresolved V gene, and the others are unexplained. The sample includes roughly 700,000 clones, with roughly 88% observed a single time. Of the sample, approximately 0.01% is held by the ten largest clones. Comments on this clone: Its antigen is still unknown. No clone much larger than this one lies a single base away; base qualities are absent.

The germline V gene yields SNHLY for CDR1 and FYNNEI for CDR2. Counted from cysteine to phenylalanine, this CDR3 has 16 amino acids. Of the read, only the CDR3 DNA is kept; its 48 bases are in frame from base 1. After removal of 6 bases from V and 3 bases from J, the junction retains 10 bases not matched to a gene. These sequences were also reported in another study, on human thymus T cells. As that second paper reports: Donors were immunologically healthy infants undergoing open corrective cardiac surgery for congenital heart defects in Finland. Thymus tissue was collected as surgical resects that were removed during corrective cardiac surgery. V and J gene segment usage appeared biased in both thymic and peripheral blood repertoires. Highly overlapping thymic TCR repertoires among unrelated individuals were reported in the related research. The study described the TCR alpha and beta repertoires in under ten infant thymus samples and a handful of matching peripheral blood samples. Donor ages ranged from about 6 to 244 days, and the cohort comprised about 6 male and a couple of female infants. Thymocytes were released mechanically from tissue and stored at -70 °C as pellets of 10-30 million cells. Genomic DNA was extracted from frozen cell pellets with a QIAsymphony instrument. TCRB and TCRAD loci were amplified from a standardized quantity of quality-controlled genomic DNA using the immunoSEQ multiplex PCR assay. The amplicons covered the V(D)J region and were long enough to include the CDR3 and to identify the V and J genes. Through the commercial immunoSEQ service, the amplicons were sequenced on an Illumina platform. Corrections for primer bias and sequencing errors followed previously described methods, while TCRAD and TCRB definitions were based on the IMGT database. immunoSEQ Analyzer 3.0 and VDJTools were used for repertoire analysis, which covered basic statistics, V/J segment usage, diversity estimates, rarefaction and pairwise overlap. Chao1, ChaoE, Efron-Thisted, Shannon and inverse Simpson indices were used to estimate diversity, which was also estimated on datasets down-sampled to the smallest sample. Repertoire overlap was assessed by strict matching of CDR3 nucleotide sequence, V gene and J gene, and clustering was done by Jaccard-based multidimensional scaling. On average, thymus samples yielded 800,000 or so unique TCRB clonotypes, whereas blood samples yielded approximately 90,000.

The receptor was derived from a boy less than two years old with a congenital heart defect. Donor details come from another sample of the same person, matched by shared clones. This sequence uses TRBV2 and TRBJ2-4, and TRBD1 aligns with 8 junction nucleotides. The sequenced material came from thymocytes. The DNA sequence follows: TGTGCCAGCAGGGGGGACAGGTTTATAGGCAAAAACATTCAGTACTTC. This sequence encodes CASRGDRFIGKNIQYF.